The clone carrying this T cell receptor beta chain was counted between two and nine times. The antigen is unknown. The method was immunoSEQ multiplex PCR; TCRdb's version includes in-frame clones alone and lacks a portion of them. The top ten clones hold approximately 3.1% of a sample with over 90,000 clones, 90% to 95% of them seen once. Trimming shortened V by 9 bases and J by 3 bases, and 18 bases separated the two germline ends. Germline lookup yields CDR1 LNHNV and CDR2 YYDKDF (reference sequence). CDR3 length equals 14 residues. The data were obtained in a study of T cells in pancreatic ductal adenocarcinoma. Surgery without prior neoadjuvant therapy was the treatment of the selected pancreatic ductal adenocarcinoma patients. Study-wide results and limits: Mean clonality was approximately 0.12 in tumors and about 0.079 in blood, not significantly different. This surgical cohort overrepresents the minority presenting with early-stage disease. Unique clonotypes were roughly 8-fold more numerous in blood than in tumor.

The sequencing input was PBMCs. This receptor was taken from a human donor with pancreatic ductal adenocarcinoma. The rearrangement joins TRBV15 to TRBJ2-7; a possible D gene is TRBD2 (6 bases). The CDR3 loop reads CATKWDLGGYEQYF. The CDR3 nucleotides are TGTGCCACTAAGTGGGACCTCGGGGGCTACGAGCAGTACTTC.